This T cell receptor beta chain is from a study of T-cell memory formation after mild COVID-19. TCRdb analysed the 5' RACE reads with MiXCR anew, one entry per CDR3 protein. The table lists fewer than 110,000 distinct CDR3 sequences, 13% to 15% of them singletons. In its sample, this clonotype was seen many times. The TCR was taken from a man between 18 and 29 years old who had mild COVID-19 (a few samples of this study predate the infection). Cell type and time point are not known. Source material: PBMCs or a T cell subset sorted from them (not recorded which).

CDR3 loop: CASSLRQGRIPYEQYV. The CDR3 DNA reads TGCGCCAGCAGCCTCCGACAGGGGAGAATCCCCTACGAGCAGTACGTC. The chain combines TRBV4-3 with TRBJ2-7; 8 bases align to TRBD1. The germline CDR1 and CDR2 sequences are LGHNA and YSLEER. Trimming removed 4 bases from V and 2 bases from J; junction bases left unmatched: 10. The CDR3 covers 16 residues.